This T cell receptor beta chain stems from a study of shared clonotypes between healthy human individuals. Germline lookup yields CDR1 GTSNPN and CDR2 SVGIG (reference sequence). Trimming removed 6 bases from V and 1 base from J; junction bases left unmatched: 2. This CDR3 spans 14 amino acids. With regard to this clone: No antigen is known for it.

The table came from immunoSEQ multiplex PCR; TCRdb's copy has only in-frame clones and leaves some out. The sample includes approximately 980,000 clones, 76% of them seen just once. Study-wide findings and caveats: Generally, naive subsets came out with larger estimated richness than memory subsets.

The material sequenced was memory CD4+ T cells sorted from blood. This sample's subset: CD45RA-negative fraction. The chain links TRBV30 to TRBJ2-2; 10 nucleotides line up with TRBD1. The source of this sequence is a man aged 18-30 years in good health. In nucleotides, the CDR3 is TGTGCCTGTGACAGGGGGCAGAACACCGGGGAGCTGTTTTTT. It translates to CACDRGQNTGELFF.